The clone carrying this T cell receptor beta chain was detected only a few times. Its antigen remains unknown. This record comes from a study of CD8 T cells in Susac syndrome. Looking at the study overall: Blood was drawn from patients with Susac syndrome. At that point, they were therapy-naive, on corticosteroids, or on intravenous immunoglobulin alone. The study's findings and limits: It was acknowledged by the study that relatively few individuals were included in its TCR sequencing and HLA analysis.

The CDR3 has 13 amino acids. Per the germline V gene, CDR1 is SGHTA and CDR2 is FQGNSA. V gave up 8 bases and J gave up 0 bases, with 8 bases separating them. RNA totalling about 0.45 to 1 ug underwent reverse transcription with random hexamers. The TCR beta CDR3 was amplified by immunoSEQ multiplex PCR across 54 Vbeta, 13 Jbeta. TCRdb ran MiXCR on the immunoSEQ multiplex PCR reads and lists one entry per CDR3 protein. The sample holds around 140,000 distinct CDR3 sequences, 95% seen once. Sequencing was carried out using CD4+ T cells from PBMCs. The TCR sequence derives from a human donor with Susac syndrome. The chain uses TRBV7-2 and TRBJ2-1; D is unclear. The CDR3: CASVRDSYNEQFF. The CDR3 DNA is TGTGCCAGCGTAAGGGACTCCTACAATGAGCAGTTCTTC.